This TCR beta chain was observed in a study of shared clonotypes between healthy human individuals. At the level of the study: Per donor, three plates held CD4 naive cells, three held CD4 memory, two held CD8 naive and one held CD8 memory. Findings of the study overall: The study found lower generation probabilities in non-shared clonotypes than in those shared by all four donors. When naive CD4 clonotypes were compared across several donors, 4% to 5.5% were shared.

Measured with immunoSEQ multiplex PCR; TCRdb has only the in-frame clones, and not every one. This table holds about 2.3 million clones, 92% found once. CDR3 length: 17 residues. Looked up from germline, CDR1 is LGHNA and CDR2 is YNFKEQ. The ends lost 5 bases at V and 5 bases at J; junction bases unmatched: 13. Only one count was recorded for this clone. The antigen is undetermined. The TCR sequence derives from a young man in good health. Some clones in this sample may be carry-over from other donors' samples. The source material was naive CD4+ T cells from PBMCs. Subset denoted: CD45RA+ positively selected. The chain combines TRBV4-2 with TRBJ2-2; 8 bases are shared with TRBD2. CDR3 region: CASSSGGSSRKTGELFF. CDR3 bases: TGTGCCAGCAGCTCGGGAGGGAGTAGTAGGAAGACCGGGGAGCTGTTTTTT.